The 21 T cell receptor beta chains listed next were all sequenced from one sample in a study of T cell responses to AZD1222 COVID-19 vaccine. Only in-frame clones appear in the TCRdb table, and some are missing; sequencing was by immunoSEQ multiplex PCR. This table holds around 100,000 clones, roughly 84% found once. The source material was peripheral blood, sampled on day 0 of AZD1222 vaccination. The receptors shown here come from an adult in good health.

This chain joins TRBV5-1 and TRBJ2-3; D gene unclear. Trimming left V 4 bases short and J 0 bases short, with 12 bases between. CDR1 is SGHRS, CDR2 YFSETQ, per germline. The CDR3 length is 15 residues. CDR3 loop: CASSPGSSSTDTQYF. The DNA for the CDR3 is TGCGCCAGCAGCCCCGGTTCCTCTAGCACAGATACGCAGTATTTT.

The rearrangement uses TRBV5-4 and TRBJ2-2, with TRBD2 matching 8 bases. J gave up 3 bases and V 9 bases, and 7 bases lay outside the gene matches. This CDR3 contains 14 residues. Germline V gene lookup returns CDR1 SGHNT and CDR2 YYREEE (reference sequence). CDR3 region: CATRSGGYTGELFF. The CDR3 coding sequence is TGTGCCACCCGGTCGGGGGGGTACACCGGGGAGCTGTTTTTT.

V is TRBV7-9 and J is TRBJ2-7; 8 nucleotides align to TRBD2. Trimming removed 5 bases from V and 4 bases from J; junction bases left unmatched: 13. Per the germline V gene, CDR1 is SEHNR and CDR2 is FQNEAQ (reference sequence). The CDR3 spans 16 residues. The CDR3 region has the DNA TGTGCCAGCAGCCGGGGAGGCAGCGGGAGTACGTACGAGCAGTACTTC. It is translated as CASSRGGSGSTYEQYF.

The rearrangement uses TRBV6-6 and TRBJ1-5, with a possible D match to TRBD1 (5 bases). This CDR3 is built from 16 residues. Germline V CDR1 and CDR2: MNHNY, SVGAGI (reference sequence). Trimming took 6 bases from V and 0 from J, leaving 15 bases between them. The CDR3 region is CASRPPLTVSNQPQHF. CDR3 coding DNA: TGTGCCAGCAGACCCCCCTTGACAGTTAGCAATCAGCCCCAGCATTTT.

J is TRBJ2-1 and V is TRBV24-1; 7 bases line up with TRBD1. Germline CDR1 and CDR2: KGHDR and SFDVKD. The CDR3 consists of 16 residues. J was trimmed by 5 bases and V by 4 bases; bases with no gene match: 10. CDR3 DNA: TGTGCCACCAGTGACCCGAAAGACAGGGAAAACAATGAGCAGTTCTTC. The encoded protein is CATSDPKDRENNEQFF.

This clone was seen a few times. This chain connects TRBV7-2 to TRBJ2-1, with D perhaps TRBD1 or TRBD2 (6 bases each). V lost 1 base, J lost 8 bases, and 18 bases lay in between. Germline-derived CDR1 and CDR2 are SGHTA and FQGNSA. This CDR3 region has 16 residues. DNA for the CDR3: TGTGCCAGCAGCTTAGAAAACGGCCTAAGGGGGGATGAGCAGTTCTTC. Translated: CASSLENGLRGDEQFF.

The chain is built from TRBV18 and TRBJ2-2; D uncertain. V was pared by 3 bases and J by 3 bases, with 5 bases between. The germline gives CDR1 KGHSH, CDR2 LQKENI. The CDR3 runs 13 residues. The CDR3 is CASSPRYTGELFF. The CDR3 nucleotides are TGTGCCAGCTCACCCCGGTACACCGGGGAGCTGTTTTTT.

The chain couples TRBV2 to TRBJ2-7; 7 bases are shared with TRBD2. J gave up 2 bases and V 4 bases, and 5 bases lay outside the gene matches. Germline-derived CDR1 and CDR2 are SNHLY and FYNNEI. The CDR3 covers 14 residues. The chain's CDR3 is CASSGGRAAYEQYF. The CDR3 DNA reads TGTGCCAGCAGTGGAGGGAGGGCCGCCTACGAGCAGTACTTC.

The chain uses TRBV21-1 and TRBJ2-1; TRBD2 reflects the table's D call only, with no check against the DNA. TRBV21-1 is marked as a pseudogene. The CDR3 is 16 amino acids. The CDR3 loop reads CASSTDCPSSYNEQFF. The CDR3 bases are TGTGCCAGCAGCACGGACTGCCCCAGCTCCTACAATGAGCAGTTCTTC.

V gene TRBV19 combines with J gene TRBJ1-4, with D perhaps matching TRBD1 (6 bases). The length of the CDR3 is 16 residues. Trimming removed 5 bases at V and 0 bases at J, with 13 bases between. Germline lookup yields CDR1 LNHDA and CDR2 SQIVND (reference sequence). The CDR3 nucleotides read TGTGCCAGTAGTCCTCATACAGGGCCAACTAATGAAAAACTGTTTTTT. This codes for CASSPHTGPTNEKLFF.

V usage is TRBV5-3 and J usage is TRBJ1-3; D may be TRBD1 (5 bases). TRBV5-3 belongs to the ORF category, with a function that is uncertain. CDR3 size: 22 residues. V was pared by 3 bases and J by 3 bases, with 34 bases between. The CDR3 nucleotides are TGTGCCAGAAGCTCGACCCCTTTGAGGAACTTAGCAGGGAGGTGTAATGGAAACACCATATATTTT. Protein: CARSSTPLRNLAGRCNGNTIYF.

The chain recombines TRBV12-3 or TRBV12-4 with TRBJ1-3; D unclear. Trimming took off 3 bases at V and 5 bases at J, with 2 bases between the two ends. The CDR3 totals 11 residues. As DNA, the CDR3 is TGTGCCAGCAGTTTCCGAAACACCATATATTTT. This translates into CASSFRNTIYF.

This rearrangement joins TRBV6-5 to TRBJ1-5; weak D call: TRBD1 (5 bases). Germline V gives CDR1 MNHEY, CDR2 SVGAGI. Trimming pared 7 bases from V and 6 bases from J, leaving 13 bases between. The CDR3 contains 13 residues. The CDR3 DNA follows: TGTGCCAGCAAGGAGGGGTGGGGTCAGCCCCAGCATTTT. Its translation: CASKEGWGQPQHF.

The chain uses TRBV5-4 and TRBJ2-4; 15 bases match TRBD2. The CDR3 consists of 20 residues. Germline loops: CDR1 SGHNT, CDR2 YYREEE (reference sequence). Trimming removed 1 base from V and 1 base from J; junction bases left unmatched: 9. In DNA form, the CDR3 reads TGTGCCAGCAGCTTGTGGACTAGCGGGGGGGCCGTGACGGCCAAAAACATTCAGTACTTC. This gives the protein CASSLWTSGGAVTAKNIQYF.

This chain links TRBV6-2 or TRBV6-3 with TRBJ2-7; TRBD1 matches 9 bases. The J segment lost 6 bases and the V segment lost 0 bases, leaving 9 bases of the junction unmatched. CDR1 is MNHEY and CDR2 is SVGEGT in the germline V gene. The CDR3 contains 16 residues. CDR3 sequence: CASSYSGQGRLREQYF. The DNA for the CDR3 is TGTGCCAGCAGTTACTCGGGACAGGGTCGCTTACGCGAGCAGTACTTC.

The rearrangement joins TRBV3-1 (or the pseudogene TRBV3-2) to TRBJ1-1; D is unresolved. CDR1 and CDR2 (germline): LGHDT, YNNKEL (reference sequence). The V end was cut by 4 bases, the J end by 5 bases, with 11 bases between. This CDR3 has 13 amino acids. The CDR3 DNA reads as TGTGCCAGCAGCCCCCTAGGCGCGACTGAAGCTTTCTTT. This encodes CASSPLGATEAFF.

The gene calls are TRBV6-5 and TRBJ2-7, with TRBD1 matching 8 bases. V lost 10 bases and J lost 7; bases outside the gene matches: 9. CDR1 is MNHEY, CDR2 SVGAGI, per germline. The CDR3 runs 12 residues. The CDR3, as DNA: TGTGCCACCGGTGGACAGGGTTGGGAGCAGTACTTC. Translating it yields CATGGQGWEQYF.

J is TRBJ2-7 and V is TRBV19; 11 bases map to TRBD2. Trimming removed 3 bases from V and 7 bases from J; junction bases left unmatched: 14. The germline gives CDR1 LNHDA, CDR2 SQIVND (reference sequence). This CDR3 spans 17 amino acids. The CDR3 protein is CASSISSTSGSKWEQYF. DNA for the CDR3: TGTGCCAGTAGTATCTCCTCCACTAGCGGGAGTAAGTGGGAGCAGTACTTC.

V gene TRBV6-5 combines with J gene TRBJ1-2; no clear D gene. Trimming took 8 bases from V and 6 from J, leaving 7 bases between them. The CDR3 totals 10 residues. Germline V gene sequence: CDR1 MNHEY, CDR2 SVGAGI. The CDR3 loop reads CASYDDGYTF. The DNA of the CDR3 is TGTGCCAGCTACGACGATGGCTACACCTTC.

The genes are TRBV24-1 and TRBJ2-5; D might be TRBD1 or TRBD2, each matching 6 bases. The CDR3 is made up of 13 amino acids. Germline lookup yields CDR1 KGHDR and CDR2 SFDVKD. The V gene lost 4 bases and the J gene lost 5 bases, with 10 bases spanning the gap. In nucleotides, the CDR3 is TGTGCCACCAGTGAGGGGGGCTTGGAGACCCAGTACTTC. Translating gives CATSEGGLETQYF.

This clone has a handful of counts. The chain links TRBV18 to TRBJ2-5; perhaps TRBD2 as D (6 bases). The V gene lost 6 bases and the J gene lost 4 bases, with 12 bases spanning the gap. Germline V CDR1 and CDR2: KGHSH, LQKENI. The length of the CDR3 is 13 residues. Here the CDR3 reads CASSAGRTETQYF. As DNA, the CDR3 is TGTGCCAGCTCGGCGGGAAGGACAGAGACCCAGTACTTC.